The clone carrying this T cell receptor beta chain has more than one count but fewer than ten. This sample is drawn from a study of T-cell reconstitution after alpha-beta-depleted transplantation in children. Germline V gene lookup returns CDR1 DFQATT and CDR2 SNEGSKA (reference sequence). The germline V and J ends were trimmed by 1 base and 7 bases, with 14 bases remaining between them. This CDR3 has 14 residues. Researchers prepared the TCRbeta library using unique molecular identifiers, the study reports. Via MiXCR, TCRdb re-called the PCR reads, giving one row per CDR3 protein. Among 450,000 to 600,000 distinct CDR3 sequences listed, less than 35% were seen once.

The chain recombines TRBV20-1 with TRBJ1-5; D is perhaps TRBD1 (6 bases). The sample in question was PBMCs from the stem cell graft donor, obtained from the stem cell graft. The receptor was isolated from a human donor who donated a stem cell graft to a child with aplastic anemia. The DNA for the CDR3 is TGCAGTGCTAGAGGGGGGCAGGGGAACCAGCCCCAGCATTTT. The encoded protein is CSARGGQGNQPQHF.